This T cell receptor beta chain stems from a study of cytomegalovirus exposure and HLA in healthy donors. Findings and limits, study-wide: Per published reports, the classifier diagnosed cytomegalovirus status with high specificity and sensitivity. According to the study, roughly 160 TCR beta chains were cytomegalovirus-associated. Subsequent analysis of the approximately 110 validation repertoires found a tendency for first-cohort TCR clusters to co-occur.

Among the roughly 120 subjects of the validation cohort, separate from the approximately 660-subject first cohort, were the donors. The CDR3 is 15 residues long. Trimming took off 0 bases at V and 6 bases at J, with 13 bases between the two ends. Germline CDR1 SGDLS, CDR2 YYNGEE. In regard to this clone: Its antigen is unidentified.

Assay: immunoSEQ multiplex PCR; the TCRdb copy retains only in-frame clones and omits some. The sample comprises about 340,000 clones, around 86% of which are singletons, and 0.84% rests with the top ten. This sequence originates from a woman younger than 35 in good health and CMV-seronegative. Sequencing was performed on PBMCs. The rearrangement links TRBV9 to TRBJ2-1; weak D call: TRBD2 (6 bases). The CDR3 here is CASSVGAGITNEQFF. CDR3 DNA: TGTGCCAGCAGCGTAGGAGCGGGTATTACCAATGAGCAGTTCTTC.